This TCR beta chain derives from a study of blood T cells in healthy people across ages. General observations from the study: Per million T cells, TCR beta diversity dropped about linearly as age rose.

A word on this clonotype: Antigen unknown.

V trimming: 10 bases; J trimming: 7 bases; junction bases outside the gene matches: 12. This CDR3 spans 14 amino acids. Per the germline V gene, CDR1 is MDHEN and CDR2 is SYDVKM. The second PCR ran 7 to 11 cycles with a sample-barcoded 5' primer and J-beta primers. Each CDR3 protein is one row after TCRdb ran MiXCR on the 5' RACE reads. Found here are under 700,000 distinct CDR3 sequences, approximately 25% of them singletons; the top ten hold just under 9%. The same sample was also studied in work on T cells of mothers and their children.

The source material was blood. The origin of this receptor is a boy younger than 18 in good health. This chain joins TRBV28 and TRBJ1-4; 7 bases agree with TRBD1. This CDR3 reads CATSKGAGVEKLFF. The DNA for the CDR3 is TGTGCCACCAGCAAGGGGGCTGGAGTTGAAAAACTGTTTTTT. Supplemented by reference TRBV28 and TRBJ1-4, the full variable domain reads DVKVTQSSRYLVKRTGEKVFLECVQDMDHENMFWYRQDPGLGLRLIYFSYDVKMKEKGDIPEGYSVSREKKERFSLILESASTNQTSMYLCATSKGAGVEKLFFGSGTQLSVL.